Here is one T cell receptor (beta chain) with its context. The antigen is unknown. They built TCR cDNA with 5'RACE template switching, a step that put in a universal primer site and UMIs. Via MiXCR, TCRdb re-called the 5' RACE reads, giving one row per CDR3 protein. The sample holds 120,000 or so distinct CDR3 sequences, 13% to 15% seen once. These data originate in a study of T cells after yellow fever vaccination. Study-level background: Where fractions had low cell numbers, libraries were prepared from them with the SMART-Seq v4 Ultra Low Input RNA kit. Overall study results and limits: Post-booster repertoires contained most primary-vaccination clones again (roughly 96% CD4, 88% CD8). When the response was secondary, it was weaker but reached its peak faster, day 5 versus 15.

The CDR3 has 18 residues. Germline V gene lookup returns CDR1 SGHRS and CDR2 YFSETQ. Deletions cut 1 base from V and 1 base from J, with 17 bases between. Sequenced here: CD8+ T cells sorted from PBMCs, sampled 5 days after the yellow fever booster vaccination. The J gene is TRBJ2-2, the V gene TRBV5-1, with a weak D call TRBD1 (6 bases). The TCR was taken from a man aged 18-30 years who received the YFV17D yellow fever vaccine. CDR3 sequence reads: CASSLRGQPFLNTGELFF. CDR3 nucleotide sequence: TGCGCCAGCAGCTTGAGAGGACAGCCTTTTTTGAACACCGGGGAGCTGTTTTTT.